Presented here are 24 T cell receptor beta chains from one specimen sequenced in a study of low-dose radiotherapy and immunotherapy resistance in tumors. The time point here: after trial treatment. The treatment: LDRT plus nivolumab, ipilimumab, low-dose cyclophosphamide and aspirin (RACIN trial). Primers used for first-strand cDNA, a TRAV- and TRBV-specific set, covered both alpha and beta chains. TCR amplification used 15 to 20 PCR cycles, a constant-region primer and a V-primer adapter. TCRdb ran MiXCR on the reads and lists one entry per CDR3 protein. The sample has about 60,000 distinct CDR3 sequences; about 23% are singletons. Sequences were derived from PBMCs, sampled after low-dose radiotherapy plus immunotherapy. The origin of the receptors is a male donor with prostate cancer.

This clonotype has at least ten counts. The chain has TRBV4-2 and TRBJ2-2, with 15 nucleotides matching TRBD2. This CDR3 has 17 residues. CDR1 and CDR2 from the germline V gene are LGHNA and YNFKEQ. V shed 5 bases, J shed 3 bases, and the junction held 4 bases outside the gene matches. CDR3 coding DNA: TGTGCCAGCAGCGGGGGACTAGCGGGGGGCGACACCGGGGAGCTGTTTTTT. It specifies CASSGGLAGGDTGELFF.

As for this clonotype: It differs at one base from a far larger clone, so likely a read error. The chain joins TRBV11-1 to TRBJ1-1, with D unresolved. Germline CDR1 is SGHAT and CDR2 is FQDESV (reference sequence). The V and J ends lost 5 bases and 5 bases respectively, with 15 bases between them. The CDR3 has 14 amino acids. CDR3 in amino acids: CASSRPAGGTEAFF. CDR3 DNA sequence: TGTGCCAGCAGCAGGCCGGCGGGCGGTACTGAAGCTTTCTTT.

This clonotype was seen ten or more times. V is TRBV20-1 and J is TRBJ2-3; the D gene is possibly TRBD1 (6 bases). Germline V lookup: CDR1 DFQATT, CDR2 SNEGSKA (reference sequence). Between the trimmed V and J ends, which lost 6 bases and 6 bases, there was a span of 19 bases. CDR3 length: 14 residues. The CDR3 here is CSAAGTSLGDTQYF. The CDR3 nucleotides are TGCAGTGCCGCCGGGACATCTCTTGGGGATACGCAGTATTTT.

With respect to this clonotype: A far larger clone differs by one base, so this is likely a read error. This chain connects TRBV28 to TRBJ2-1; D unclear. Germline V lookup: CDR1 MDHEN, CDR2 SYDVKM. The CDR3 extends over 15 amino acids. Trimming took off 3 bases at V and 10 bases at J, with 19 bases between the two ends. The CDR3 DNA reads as TGTGCCAGCAGTTTGATAAGAACCCTCTCCTACGAGCAGTTCTTC. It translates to CASSLIRTLSYEQFF.

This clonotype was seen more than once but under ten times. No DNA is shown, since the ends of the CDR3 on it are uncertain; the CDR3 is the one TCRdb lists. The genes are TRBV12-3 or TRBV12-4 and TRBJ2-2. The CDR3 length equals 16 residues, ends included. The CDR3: CASSITAANTGELFFF.

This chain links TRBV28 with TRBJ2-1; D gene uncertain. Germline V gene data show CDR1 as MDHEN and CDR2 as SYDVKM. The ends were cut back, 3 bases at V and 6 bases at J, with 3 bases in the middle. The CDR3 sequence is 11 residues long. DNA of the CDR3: TGTGCCAGCAGTTTTACCAATGAGCAGTTCTTC. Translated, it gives CASSFTNEQFF. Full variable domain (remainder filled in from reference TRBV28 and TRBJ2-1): DVKVTQSSRYLVKRTGEKVFLECVQDMDHENMFWYRQDPGLGLRLIYFSYDVKMKEKGDIPEGYSVSREKKERFSLILESASTNQTSMYLCASSFTNEQFFGPGTRLTVL.

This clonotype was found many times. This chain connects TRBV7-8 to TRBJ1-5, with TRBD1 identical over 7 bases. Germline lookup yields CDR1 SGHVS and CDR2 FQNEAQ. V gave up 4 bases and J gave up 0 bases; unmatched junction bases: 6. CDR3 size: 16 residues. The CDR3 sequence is CASSSGTENSNQPQHF. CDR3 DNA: TGTGCCAGCAGCTCAGGGACAGAGAATAGCAATCAGCCCCAGCATTTT.

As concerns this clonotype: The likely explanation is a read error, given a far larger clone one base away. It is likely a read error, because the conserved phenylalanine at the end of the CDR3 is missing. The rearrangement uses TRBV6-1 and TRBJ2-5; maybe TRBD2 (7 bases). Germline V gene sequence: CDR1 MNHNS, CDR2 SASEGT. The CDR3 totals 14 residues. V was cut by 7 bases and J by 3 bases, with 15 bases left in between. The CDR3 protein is CASTEGGGKETQYL. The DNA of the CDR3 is TGTGCCAGCACCGAGGGGGGGGGAAAAGAGACCCAGTACTTG.

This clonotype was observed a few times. The CDR3, as DNA: TGCAGCGAGACCGGGACAGGGGGTTTTCGGAACACTGAAGCTTTCTTT. Translating it yields CSETGTGGFRNTEAFF. The rearrangement joins TRBV29-1 to TRBJ1-1; 11 bases are a match to TRBD1. The CDR3 loop spans 16 amino acids. Germline V gene sequence: CDR1 SQVTM, CDR2 ANQGSEA. After removal of 7 bases from V and 1 base from J, the junction contained 11 bases not matched to a gene. The complete variable domain, with remaining parts taken from reference TRBV29-1 and TRBJ1-1, reads SAVISQKPSRDICQRGTSLTIQCQVDSQVTMMFWYRQQPGQSLTLIATANQGSEATYESGFVIDKFPISRPNLTFSTLTVSNMSPEDSSIYLCSETGTGGFRNTEAFFGQGTRLTVV.

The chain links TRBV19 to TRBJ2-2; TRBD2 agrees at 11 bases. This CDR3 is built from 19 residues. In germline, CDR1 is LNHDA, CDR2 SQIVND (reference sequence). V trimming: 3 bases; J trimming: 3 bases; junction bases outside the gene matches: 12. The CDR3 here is CASSITLAGGRVDTGELFF. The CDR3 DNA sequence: TGTGCCAGTAGTATCACCCTAGCGGGAGGTCGGGTAGACACCGGGGAGCTGTTTTTT.

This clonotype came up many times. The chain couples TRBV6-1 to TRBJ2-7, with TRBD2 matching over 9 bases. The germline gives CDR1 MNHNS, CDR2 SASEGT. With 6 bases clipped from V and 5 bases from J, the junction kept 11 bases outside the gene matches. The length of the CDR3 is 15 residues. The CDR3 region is CASSLGGGRVDEQYF. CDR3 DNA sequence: TGTGCCAGCAGCCTAGGGGGCGGGAGGGTCGACGAGCAGTACTTC.

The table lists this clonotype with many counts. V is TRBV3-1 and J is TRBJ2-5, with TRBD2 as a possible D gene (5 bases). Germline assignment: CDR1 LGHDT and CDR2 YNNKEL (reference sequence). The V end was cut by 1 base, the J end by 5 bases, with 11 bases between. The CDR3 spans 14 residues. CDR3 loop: CASSQGSGGETQYF. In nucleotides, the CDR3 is TGTGCCAGCAGCCAAGGCAGCGGCGGTGAGACCCAGTACTTC.

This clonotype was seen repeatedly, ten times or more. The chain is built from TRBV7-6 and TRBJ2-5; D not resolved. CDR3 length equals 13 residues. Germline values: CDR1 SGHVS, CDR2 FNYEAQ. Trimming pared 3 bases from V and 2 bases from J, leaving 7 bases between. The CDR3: CASSFSRQETQYF. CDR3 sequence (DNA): TGTGCCAGCAGCTTTTCACGGCAAGAGACCCAGTACTTC. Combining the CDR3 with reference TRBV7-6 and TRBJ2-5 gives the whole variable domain GAGVSQSPRYKVTKRGQDVALRCDPISGHVSLYWYRQALGQGPEFLTYFNYEAQQDKSGLPNDRFSAERPEGSISTLTIQRTEQRDSAMYRCASSFSRQETQYFGPGTRLLVL.

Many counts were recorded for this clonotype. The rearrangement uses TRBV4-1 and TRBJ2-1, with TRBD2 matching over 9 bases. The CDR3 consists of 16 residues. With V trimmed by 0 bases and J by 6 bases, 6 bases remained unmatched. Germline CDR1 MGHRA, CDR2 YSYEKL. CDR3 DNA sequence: TGCGCCAGCAGCCAAGATTCTAGCGGGGTTATCAATGAGCAGTTCTTC. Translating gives CASSQDSSGVINEQFF.

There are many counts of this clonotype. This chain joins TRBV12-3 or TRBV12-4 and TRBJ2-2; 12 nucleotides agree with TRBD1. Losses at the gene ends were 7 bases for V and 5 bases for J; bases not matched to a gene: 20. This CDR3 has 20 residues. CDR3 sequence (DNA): TGTGCCAGCACCACTTCAACCCGATGGGGACAGGGGGCTTGGACCGGGGAGCTGTTTTTT. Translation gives CASTTSTRWGQGAWTGELFF.

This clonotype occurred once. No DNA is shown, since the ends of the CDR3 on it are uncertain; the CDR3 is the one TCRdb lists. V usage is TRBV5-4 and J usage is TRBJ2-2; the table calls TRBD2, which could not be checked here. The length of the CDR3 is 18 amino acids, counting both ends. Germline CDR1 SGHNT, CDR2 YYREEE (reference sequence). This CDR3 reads CASSLAFFGGRAPGSCFF.

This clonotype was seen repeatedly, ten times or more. The CDR3 DNA sequence: TGTGCCAGCAGCTCAAGGACTAGCGGGATTACTGGGGGCACAGATACGCAGTATTTT. It encodes CASSSRTSGITGGTDTQYF. The chain combines TRBV11-3 with TRBJ2-3; 12 bases fit TRBD2. The CDR3 extends over 19 amino acids. V dropped 4 bases and J dropped 1; count of bases not matched to a gene: 12. CDR1 and CDR2 from the germline V gene are SGHNT and YENEEA.

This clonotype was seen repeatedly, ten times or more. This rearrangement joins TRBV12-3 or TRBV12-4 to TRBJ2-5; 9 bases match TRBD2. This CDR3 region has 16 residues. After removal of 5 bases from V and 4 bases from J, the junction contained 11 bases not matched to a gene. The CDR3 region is CASSTQARGRGETQYF. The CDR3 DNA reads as TGTGCCAGCAGTACTCAGGCCCGCGGGAGGGGAGAGACCCAGTACTTC.

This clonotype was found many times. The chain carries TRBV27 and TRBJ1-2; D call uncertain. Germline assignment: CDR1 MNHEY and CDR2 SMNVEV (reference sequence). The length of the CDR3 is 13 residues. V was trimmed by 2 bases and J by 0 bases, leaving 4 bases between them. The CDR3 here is CASSLQPNYGYTF. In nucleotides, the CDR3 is TGTGCCAGCAGTTTACAGCCTAACTATGGCTACACCTTC.

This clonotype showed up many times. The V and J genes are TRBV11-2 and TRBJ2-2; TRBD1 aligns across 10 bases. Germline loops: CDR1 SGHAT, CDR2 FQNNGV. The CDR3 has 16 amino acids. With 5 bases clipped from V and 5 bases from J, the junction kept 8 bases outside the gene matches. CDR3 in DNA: TGTGCCAGCAGCCCTGGGACAGGGGTGCGGACCGGGGAGCTGTTTTTT. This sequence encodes CASSPGTGVRTGELFF.

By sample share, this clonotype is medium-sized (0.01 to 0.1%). Here the CDR3 reads CASSSLGTDTQYF. CDR3 in DNA: TGTGCCAGCAGCTCGCTAGGCACAGATACGCAGTATTTT. The chain recombines TRBV2 with TRBJ2-3; no firm D call. CDR1 and CDR2 from the germline V gene are SNHLY and FYNNEI. Trimming took 6 bases from V and 1 from J, leaving 8 bases between them. The CDR3 totals 13 residues.

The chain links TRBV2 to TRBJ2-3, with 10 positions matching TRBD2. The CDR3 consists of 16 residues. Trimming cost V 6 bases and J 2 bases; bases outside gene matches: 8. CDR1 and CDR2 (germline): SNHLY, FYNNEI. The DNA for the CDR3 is TGTGCCAGCAGGGGGCTAGCGGGAGATAACACAGATACGCAGTATTTT. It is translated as CASRGLAGDNTDTQYF.

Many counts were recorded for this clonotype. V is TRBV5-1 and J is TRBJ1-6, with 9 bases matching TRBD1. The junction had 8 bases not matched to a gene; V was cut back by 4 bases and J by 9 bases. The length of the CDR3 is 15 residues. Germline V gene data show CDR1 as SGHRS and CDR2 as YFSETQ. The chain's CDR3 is CASSPGQGRGSPLHF. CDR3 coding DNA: TGCGCCAGCAGCCCGGGACAGGGTCGAGGTTCACCCCTCCACTTT.

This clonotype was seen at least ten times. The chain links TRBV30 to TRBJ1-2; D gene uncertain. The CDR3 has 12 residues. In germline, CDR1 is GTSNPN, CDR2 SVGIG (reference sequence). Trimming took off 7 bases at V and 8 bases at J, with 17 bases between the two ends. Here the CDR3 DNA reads TGTGCCTTTGCGACGGAGTTCGGCGGCTACACCTTC. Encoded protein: CAFATEFGGYTF.